The 25 T cell receptor beta chains in this list originate from one sample, sequenced in a study of T cells in Graves' hyperthyroidism and ophthalmopathy. RNA transcripts provided the source from which TCR beta CDR3 regions were amplified. The HTBI set primed first-round TCR CDR3 RT-PCR. TCRdb reanalysed the multiplex PCR reads using MiXCR and keeps one entry per CDR3 protein. The sample has nearly 600,000 distinct CDR3 sequences, approximately 14% seen once. Sequencing was performed on blood. The receptors were sampled from a woman aged 18-29 years with Graves' ophthalmopathy.

This chain joins TRBV4-2 and TRBJ1-1; D ambiguous. V shed 0 bases and J shed 3 bases, with 11 bases lying between them. This CDR3 region has 15 residues. Germline V CDR1 and CDR2: LGHNA, YNFKEQ. The CDR3 region is CASSQDLGPDTEAFF. The CDR3 DNA follows: TGTGCCAGCAGCCAAGATTTAGGGCCGGACACTGAAGCTTTCTTT.

This clonotype was seen at least ten times. CDR3 sequence: CASSFDASGQETQYF. The DNA for the CDR3 is TGTGCCAGCAGTTTTGATGCATCGGGCCAAGAGACCCAGTACTTC. V and J are TRBV27 and TRBJ2-5, with D uncertain. The V and J ends lost 3 bases and 1 base respectively, with 12 bases between them. Germline loops: CDR1 MNHEY, CDR2 SMNVEV (reference sequence). CDR3 size: 15 residues.

The chain is built from TRBV9 and TRBJ1-1, with D unresolved. V gave up 4 bases and J gave up 5 bases, with 18 bases separating them. CDR1 and CDR2 from the germline V gene are SGDLS and YYNGEE. This CDR3 has 15 residues. The CDR3 here is CASSPSLQHSTEAFF. The DNA of the CDR3 is TGTGCCAGCAGCCCCAGCTTACAGCATTCGACTGAAGCTTTCTTT.

This clonotype was observed at least ten times. V usage is TRBV7-3 and J usage is TRBJ2-3, with D tentatively TRBD2 (7 bases). Germline V CDR1 and CDR2: SGHTA, FQGTGA. This CDR3 region has 16 residues. Trimming removed 3 bases from V and 4 bases from J, with 17 bases in between. The CDR3 DNA follows: TGTGCCAGCAGCTTCAGGGGCGGGAGTTTCGCAGATACGCAGTATTTT. It encodes CASSFRGGSFADTQYF. The variable domain in full, completed from reference TRBV7-3 and TRBJ2-3, reads GAGVSQTPSNKVTEKGKYVELRCDPISGHTALYWYRQSLGQGPEFLIYFQGTGAADDSGLPNDRFFAVRPEGSVSTLKIQRTERGDSAVYLCASSFRGGSFADTQYFGPGTRLTVL.

This clonotype was found many times. The chain joins TRBV11-3 to TRBJ2-2; no firm D call. Germline V gene data show CDR1 as SGHNT and CDR2 as YENEEA. The CDR3 totals 16 residues. V lost 4 bases to trimming and J lost 4 bases, with 16 bases between them. CDR3: CASSSLSASGTGELFF. The CDR3, as DNA: TGTGCCAGCAGCTCCCTTTCGGCATCGGGCACCGGGGAGCTGTTTTTT.

As regards this clonotype: This may come from a read error, since a much larger clone is one base off. The chain recombines TRBV27 with TRBJ1-5, with D unresolved. Germline CDR1 reads MNHEY; CDR2 reads SMNVEV (reference sequence). The CDR3 is 13 amino acids. This chain's CDR3 is CACSGYSNQPQHF. The DNA for the CDR3 is TGTGCCTGCAGTGGTTATAGCAATCAGCCCCAGCATTTT.

This clonotype was seen only a few times. The chain is built from TRBV28 and TRBJ2-5, with TRBD1 as a possible D gene (5 bases). V lost 3 bases to trimming and J lost 1 base, with 9 bases between them. The CDR3 covers 14 residues. Germline values: CDR1 MDHEN, CDR2 SYDVKM. In nucleotides, the CDR3 is TGTGCCAGCAGTTTTCAGGGTTTCCAAGAGACCCAGTACTTC. Residues: CASSFQGFQETQYF.

At least ten counts were recorded for this clonotype. The rearrangement links TRBV6-2 or TRBV6-3 to TRBJ2-1, with no clear D. CDR3 length equals 12 residues. Germline assignment: CDR1 MNHEY and CDR2 SVGEGT. The V gene lost 2 bases and the J gene lost 6 bases, with 5 bases spanning the gap. This chain's CDR3 is CASSYGVNEQFF. The CDR3 DNA reads as TGTGCCAGCAGTTACGGGGTCAATGAGCAGTTCTTC.

At least ten counts were recorded for this clonotype. This sequence joins TRBV12-3 or TRBV12-4 and TRBJ2-7; D possibly corresponds to TRBD1 (5 bases). The CDR3 sequence is 14 residues long. Trimming stripped 2 bases from V and 2 bases from J, with 10 bases between. This chain's CDR3 is CASSLKAGTYEQYF. The CDR3 region has the DNA TGTGCCAGCAGTTTAAAGGCAGGGACCTACGAGCAGTACTTC.

As concerns this clonotype: A clone one base away is much larger, so this may be a read error. CDR3: CNARGQRGMLGEQYF. CDR3 nucleotide sequence: TGCAACGCAAGGGGCCAGCGGGGGATGTTGGGCGAGCAGTACTTC. V usage is TRBV29-1 and J usage is TRBJ2-7, with TRBD2 identical over 8 bases. In germline, CDR1 is SQVTM, CDR2 ANQGSEA. The CDR3 extends over 15 amino acids.

This clonotype was detected only a few times. The chain couples TRBV2 to TRBJ2-7, with TRBD1 matching 9 bases. Losses at the gene ends were 7 bases for V and 3 bases for J; bases not matched to a gene: 4. Germline V gives CDR1 SNHLY, CDR2 FYNNEI. This CDR3 is built from 13 residues. CDR3 region: CASTMDRGYEQYF. The CDR3 DNA sequence: TGTGCCAGCACCATGGACAGGGGCTACGAGCAGTACTTC. The full variable domain, with the rest looked up from reference TRBV2 and TRBJ2-7, is EPEVTQTPSHQVTQMGQEVILRCVPISNHLYFYWYRQILGQKVEFLVSFYNNEISEKSEIFDDQFSVERPDGSNFTLKIRSTKLEDSAMYFCASTMDRGYEQYFGPGTRLTVT.

On this clonotype itself: The junction differs from germline at one of its ends, possibly a read error. The chain joins TRBV19 to TRBJ2-6; D may be TRBD1 (5 bases). The CDR3 contains 15 residues. Germline V gene sequence: CDR1 LNHDA, CDR2 SQIVND (reference sequence). CDR3: CASSNQGPGANVLTF. The CDR3, as DNA: TGTGCCAGTAGCAATCAGGGTCCTGGAGCCAACGTCCTGACTTTC.

This clonotype was seen ten or more times. The CDR3: CASSLGLANEQYF. Written as DNA, the CDR3 is TGTGCCAGCAGCTTAGGACTAGCGAACGAGCAGTACTTC. The genes are TRBV11-2 and TRBJ2-7; 8 bases fit TRBD2. This CDR3 has 13 amino acids. Germline values: CDR1 SGHAT, CDR2 FQNNGV. V shed 1 base and J 5 bases; nucleotides not matched to a gene: 1.

Many counts were recorded for this clonotype. The rearrangement joins TRBV28 to TRBJ1-1; D unclear. V dropped 6 bases and J dropped 2 bases, with 16 bases sitting between them. There are 15 residues in the CDR3. Germline loops: CDR1 MDHEN, CDR2 SYDVKM. Written as DNA, the CDR3 is TGTGCCAGCAGCTGGATAGGCACGTATAACACTGAAGCTTTCTTT. It specifies CASSWIGTYNTEAFF.

This clonotype occurred many times. This chain joins TRBV7-8 and TRBJ2-1, with TRBD2 as a possible D gene (5 bases). Per the germline V gene, CDR1 is SGHVS and CDR2 is FQNEAQ. The CDR3 contains 15 residues. Trimming stripped 3 bases from V and 2 bases from J, with 11 bases between. The DNA for the CDR3 is TGTGCCAGCAGCTTCGGGGAATTAACCTACAATGAGCAGTTCTTC. Protein product: CASSFGELTYNEQFF.

The table lists this clonotype with many counts. This chain connects TRBV2 to TRBJ2-1; the D is unclear. Trimming pared 4 bases from V and 9 bases from J, leaving 7 bases between. The CDR3 spans 11 residues. Germline V lookup: CDR1 SNHLY, CDR2 FYNNEI. CDR3 sequence (DNA): TGTGCCAGCAGTGTTACTCCTGAGCAGTTCTTC. Residues: CASSVTPEQFF.

This clonotype was detected a few times. The chain is built from TRBV3-1 and TRBJ1-2; TRBD1 might be the D (5 bases). This CDR3 has 16 amino acids. CDR1 and CDR2 (germline): LGHDT, YNNKEL (reference sequence). V shed 1 base and J shed 4 bases, with 16 bases lying between them. The DNA for the CDR3 is TGTGCCAGCAGCCAAGTTTGGGGGGAGGTTGGCTATGGCTACACCTTC. Encoded protein: CASSQVWGEVGYGYTF.

This clonotype showed up many times. The chain couples TRBV12-3 or TRBV12-4 to TRBJ2-7; weak D call: TRBD1 (6 bases). This CDR3 comprises 14 residues. V lost 6 bases and J 2 bases, leaving 14 bases between the germline ends. As DNA, the CDR3 is TGTGCCAGCAGGGGGGCAGGGACACCCTACGAGCAGTACTTC. Translated: CASRGAGTPYEQYF.

This clonotype was recorded at least ten times. This chain uses TRBV20-1 with TRBJ2-7; TRBD2 might be the D (5 bases). V lost 3 bases, J lost 1 base, and 7 bases lay in between. This CDR3 contains 12 residues. Germline V gives CDR1 DFQATT, CDR2 SNEGSKA (reference sequence). CDR3 in amino acids: CSARTGSYEQYF. In nucleotides, the CDR3 is TGCAGTGCTAGGACGGGATCCTACGAGCAGTACTTC.

As regards this clonotype: Compared with germline, one end of the junction differs, possibly owing to a read error. The V call is TRBV6-2 or TRBV6-3, the J call TRBJ2-5, with 8 positions matching TRBD2. Per the germline V gene, CDR1 is MNHEY and CDR2 is SVGEGT. The CDR3 contains 17 residues. The CDR3 sequence is CASGYSGSGRGGETQYF. DNA for the CDR3: TGTGCCAGCGGTTACTCCGGAAGCGGGAGAGGAGGCGAGACCCAGTACTTC.

This clonotype was counted only a few times. The chain employs TRBV5-1 and TRBJ2-1; D is possibly TRBD1 (5 bases). CDR1 and CDR2 from the germline V gene are SGHRS and YFSETQ. The CDR3 consists of 15 residues. The ends were cut back, 1 base at V and 5 bases at J, with 13 bases in the middle. The DNA of the CDR3 is TGCGCCAGCAGCTTGCGGGTAGGGGCGGACAATGAGCAGTTCTTC. Protein product: CASSLRVGADNEQFF.

This clonotype has only a few counts. This sequence joins TRBV7-2 and TRBJ1-1; possible D gene TRBD1, 6 bases. CDR1 is SGHTA, CDR2 FQGNSA, per germline. The CDR3 spans 14 residues. Trimming took off 2 bases at V and 7 bases at J, with 14 bases between the two ends. CDR3 residues: CASSLNGGMGEAFF. The CDR3 DNA reads TGTGCCAGCAGCTTAAACGGGGGCATGGGTGAAGCTTTCTTT.

This clonotype occurred many times. The gene calls are TRBV6-1 and TRBJ2-3, with 7 bases lining up with TRBD2. CDR3 size: 16 residues. V trimming: 8 bases; J trimming: 6 bases; junction bases outside the gene matches: 17. Looked up from germline, CDR1 is MNHNS and CDR2 is SASEGT. The CDR3 sequence is CASSPTPGGALDTQYF. In nucleotides, the CDR3 is TGTGCCAGCTCCCCTACACCGGGAGGAGCTTTGGATACGCAGTATTTT.

CDR3 residues: CASSVGGNVAYNEQFF. CDR3 nucleotides: TGTGCCAGCAGCGTAGGCGGGAACGTCGCCTACAATGAGCAGTTCTTC. J is TRBJ2-1 and V is TRBV9, with a tentative D call TRBD2 (6 bases). Per germline, CDR1 SGDLS and CDR2 YYNGEE. The CDR3 consists of 16 residues. V was shortened by 0 bases and J by 2 bases, with 12 bases between the two germline ends.

At least ten counts were recorded for this clonotype. This rearrangement joins TRBV28 to TRBJ1-2, with 7 positions matching TRBD1. V was pared by 6 bases and J by 4 bases, with 14 bases of the junction left unmatched. The CDR3 is made up of 16 amino acids. Germline V gene sequence: CDR1 MDHEN, CDR2 SYDVKM. The CDR3 region is CASSPPPRGLGYGYTF. The DNA for the CDR3 is TGTGCCAGCAGCCCCCCCCCGAGGGGGCTGGGCTATGGCTACACCTTC.